The 32 T cell receptor beta chains below all came from one sample that was sequenced in a study of blood T cell repertoires in COVID-19. Assay used: immunoSEQ multiplex PCR; TCRdb lists only in-frame clones, some missing. The sample has approximately 180,000 clones, 88% seen once. The sequenced sample was peripheral blood. These receptors came from a human donor in a cohort sampled during active COVID-19.

V usage is TRBV27 and J usage is TRBJ1-1, with 9 bases matching TRBD1. Germline V gives CDR1 MNHEY, CDR2 SMNVEV (reference sequence). V was pared by 5 bases and J by 11 bases, with 6 bases of the junction left unmatched. This CDR3 has 12 amino acids. CDR3 DNA sequence: TGTGCCAGCAGTACAGGGGGCCGGGGGGCTTTCTTT. Translating it yields CASSTGGRGAFF.

The V gene is TRBV7-8, the J gene TRBJ2-7, with TRBD2 identical over 14 bases. The CDR3 covers 19 residues. V shed 4 bases, J shed 3 bases, and the junction held 14 bases outside the gene matches. CDR1 and CDR2 from the germline V gene are SGHVS and FQNEAQ. CDR3 sequence: CASSSRTGTSGSGNYEQYF. The CDR3 nucleotides read TGTGCCAGCAGCTCACGTACCGGGACTAGCGGGAGTGGTAACTACGAGCAGTACTTC.

This sequence joins TRBV5-1 and TRBJ1-3, with D hard to call. CDR3 length: 14 residues. V lost 0 bases, J lost 3 bases, and 7 bases lay in between. The germline CDR1 and CDR2 sequences are SGHRS and YFSETQ. The CDR3 loop is CASSLDRGGNTIYF. DNA for the CDR3: TGCGCCAGCAGCTTGGACCGGGGTGGAAACACCATATATTTT. Together with reference TRBV5-1 and TRBJ1-3, the CDR3 gives the full variable domain: KAGVTQTPRYLIKTRGQQVTLSCSPISGHRSVSWYQQTPGQGLQFLFEYFSETQRNKGNFPGRFSGRQFSNSRSEMNVSTLELGDSALYLCASSLDRGGNTIYFGEGSWLTVV.

This chain connects TRBV28 to TRBJ1-5; 9 nucleotides align to TRBD1. From germline, CDR1 is MDHEN and CDR2 SYDVKM. This CDR3 has 16 residues. The J segment lost 4 bases and the V segment lost 2 bases, leaving 6 bases of the junction unmatched. The CDR3 DNA is TGTGCCAGCAGTTTAGGAACAGGGGGCGCGAATCAGCCCCAGCATTTT. The encoded protein is CASSLGTGGANQPQHF.

A single count supports this clone. The chain is built from TRBV18 and TRBJ2-7, with TRBD2 matching 7 bases. In germline, CDR1 is KGHSH, CDR2 LQKENI. The CDR3 has 15 amino acids. Trimming removed 1 base from V and 6 bases from J; junction bases left unmatched: 9. The CDR3 DNA reads TGTGCCAGCTCACCACGGGGGGGAGGGCCTTCCGAGCAGTACTTC. Translated, it gives CASSPRGGGPSEQYF.

This sequence joins TRBV5-1 and TRBJ2-5; possibly TRBD1 for D (6 bases). The length of the CDR3 is 14 residues. Trimming left V 0 bases short and J 5 bases short, with 11 bases between. Germline V gene data show CDR1 as SGHRS and CDR2 as YFSETQ. CDR3 DNA: TGCGCCAGCAGCTTGGGACAGGCGTATGAGACCCAGTACTTC. Translated: CASSLGQAYETQYF.

This clone was observed once. The J gene is TRBJ1-2, the V gene TRBV7-2; tentative D call: TRBD1 (6 bases). Trimming left V 2 bases short and J 4 bases short, with 11 bases between. The CDR3 totals 14 residues. Germline CDR1 and CDR2: SGHTA and FQGNSA. The CDR3 loop reads CASSLIGQIYGYTF. DNA for the CDR3: TGTGCCAGCAGCTTAATAGGACAGATCTATGGCTACACCTTC.

The genes are TRBV7-9 and TRBJ2-7, with TRBD2 identical over 13 bases. The CDR3 sequence is 16 residues long. V lost 5 bases to trimming and J lost 3 bases; unmatched junction nucleotides: 7. Germline-derived CDR1 and CDR2 are SEHNR and FQNEAQ (reference sequence). Here the CDR3 DNA reads TGTGCCAGCAGCCCAACTAGCGGGAGGGCCATCTACGAGCAGTACTTC. It codes for CASSPTSGRAIYEQYF.

V usage is TRBV5-8 and J usage is TRBJ2-1; 9 bases agree with TRBD2. V was pared by 2 bases and J by 2 bases, with 2 bases of the junction left unmatched. The CDR3 is 15 amino acids. Germline V CDR1 and CDR2: SGHTS, YDEGEE. The CDR3 bases are TGTGCCAGCAGCTTTGGCGGGGGGGCCTACAATGAGCAGTTCTTC. It encodes CASSFGGGAYNEQFF. Combining the CDR3 with reference TRBV5-8 and TRBJ2-1 gives the whole variable domain EAGVTQSPTHLIKTRGQQATLRCSPISGHTSVYWYQQALGLGLQFLLWYDEGEERNRGNFPPRFSGRQFPNYSSELNVNALELEDSALYLCASSFGGGAYNEQFFGPGTRLTVL.

This sequence joins TRBV5-1 and TRBJ2-2; perhaps TRBD1 as D (6 bases). V was shortened by 0 bases and J by 8 bases, with 11 bases between the two germline ends. Germline CDR1 and CDR2: SGHRS and YFSETQ. The CDR3 spans 14 residues. The CDR3 coding sequence is TGCGCCAGCAGCTTGGTTGGGGGCGAGGGGGAGCTGTTTTTT. The encoded protein is CASSLVGGEGELFF.

This clone was recorded only once. J is TRBJ1-2 and V is TRBV15; D is undetermined. V was shortened by 1 base and J by 7 bases, with 10 bases between the two germline ends. The CDR3 totals 13 residues. Germline V CDR1 and CDR2: LNHNV, YYDKDF (reference sequence). CDR3 DNA sequence: TGTGCCACCAGCAGAGTTTCGGGGAGTGGCTACACCTTC. It encodes CATSRVSGSGYTF.

The CDR3 loop reads CASSTAPTGGNTEAFF. The CDR3 DNA reads TGTGCCAGCAGCACTGCCCCGACAGGCGGGAACACTGAAGCTTTCTTT. The V gene is TRBV6-6, the J gene TRBJ1-1; D is possibly TRBD1 (6 bases). The germline V and J ends were trimmed by 6 bases and 1 base, with 18 bases remaining between them. The CDR3 covers 16 residues. The V gene's germline CDR1 is MNHNY and CDR2 SVGAGI (reference sequence).

The chain uses TRBV5-4 and TRBJ2-7, with 9 bases lining up with TRBD1. Germline values: CDR1 SGHNT, CDR2 YYREEE (reference sequence). Germline trimming cut 5 bases from V and 3 bases from J; bases unmatched to any gene: 15. This CDR3 has 17 residues. The CDR3 DNA follows: TGTGCCAGCAGAGGGCCGGGACAGGGTGGACGGCACTACGAGCAGTACTTC. This encodes CASRGPGQGGRHYEQYF.

The chain links TRBV5-1 to TRBJ2-1; 12 nucleotides match TRBD2. CDR3 length: 14 residues. Germline-derived CDR1 and CDR2 are SGHRS and YFSETQ. V lost 7 bases and J lost 9; bases outside the gene matches: 8. CDR3 DNA sequence: TGCGCCAGCCATAGGACTAGCGGGACTACTGAGCAGTTCTTC. Its protein is CASHRTSGTTEQFF. Looking up the rest from reference TRBV5-1 and TRBJ2-1 gives the full variable domain: KAGVTQTPRYLIKTRGQQVTLSCSPISGHRSVSWYQQTPGQGLQFLFEYFSETQRNKGNFPGRFSGRQFSNSRSEMNVSTLELGDSALYLCASHRTSGTTEQFFGPGTRLTVL.

This clone was recorded once. The chain couples TRBV10-3 to TRBJ2-3; unclear D gene. Germline-derived CDR1 and CDR2 are ENHRY and SYGVKD. This CDR3 has 14 amino acids. Trimming removed 6 bases from V and 2 bases from J, with 12 bases in between. CDR3 loop: CAIRLDSTTDTQYF. CDR3 DNA: TGTGCCATCAGGTTGGATAGCACCACAGATACGCAGTATTTT.

This rearrangement joins TRBV11-3 to TRBJ2-1; the match to TRBD2 covers 14 bases. The V segment lost 3 bases and the J segment 9 bases; nucleotides outside the gene matches: 4. The CDR3 runs 15 residues. CDR1 SGHNT and CDR2 YENEEA come from the germline V gene. The CDR3 reads CASSLGTSGGGEQFF. CDR3 nucleotides: TGTGCCAGCAGCTTGGGGACTAGCGGGGGAGGTGAGCAGTTCTTC.

In this sample, this clone turned up once. This rearrangement joins TRBV20-1 to TRBJ2-2, with a weak D call TRBD1 (6 bases). CDR3 size: 14 residues. Germline loops: CDR1 DFQATT, CDR2 SNEGSKA (reference sequence). Trimming shortened V by 3 bases and J by 5 bases, and 13 bases separated the two germline ends. CDR3 DNA sequence: TGCAGTGCTAGTTCGACAGGATCAACCGGGGAGCTGTTTTTT. It is translated as CSASSTGSTGELFF.

This clone was observed once. The V call is TRBV9, the J call TRBJ2-7; 7 nucleotides match TRBD2. The CDR3 runs 14 residues. The junction had 7 bases not matched to a gene; V was cut back by 4 bases and J by 3 bases. The germline CDR1 and CDR2 sequences are SGDLS and YYNGEE. DNA of the CDR3: TGTGCCAGCAGCCCCGGACCTAGCGGCTACGAGCAGTACTTC. It is translated as CASSPGPSGYEQYF.

The V and J genes are TRBV7-2 and TRBJ2-5; 9 bases agree with TRBD2. The V segment lost 2 bases and the J segment 5 bases; nucleotides outside the gene matches: 6. The CDR3 runs to 15 residues. Germline lookup yields CDR1 SGHTA and CDR2 FQGNSA. CDR3 region: CASSLRRGGGETQYF. CDR3 bases: TGTGCCAGCAGCTTACGGCGGGGGGGAGGGGAGACCCAGTACTTC.

V is TRBV19 and J is TRBJ1-5; D perhaps matches TRBD1 (6 bases). The CDR3 is 15 residues long. Per germline, CDR1 LNHDA and CDR2 SQIVND (reference sequence). V was cut by 7 bases and J by 7 bases, with 20 bases left in between. The CDR3, as DNA: TGTGCCAGTATGGTTGGACAGCAGGGCGGGCAGCCCCAGCATTTT. Amino acids: CASMVGQQGGQPQHF.

The CDR3 here is CASSWGRGMGPLHF. Here the CDR3 DNA reads TGTGCCAGCAGCTGGGGCAGGGGAATGGGACCCCTCCACTTT. The chain joins TRBV5-8 to TRBJ1-6; TRBD1 might be the D (6 bases). The CDR3 has 14 residues. Per the germline V gene, CDR1 is SGHTS and CDR2 is YDEGEE. The V and J ends lost 3 bases and 12 bases respectively, with 16 bases between them. The full variable domain, completed using reference TRBV5-8 and TRBJ1-6, is EAGVTQSPTHLIKTRGQQATLRCSPISGHTSVYWYQQALGLGLQFLLWYDEGEERNRGNFPPRFSGRQFPNYSSELNVNALELEDSALYLCASSWGRGMGPLHFGNGTRLTVT.

The chain employs TRBV7-2 and TRBJ2-5, with 7 bases lining up with TRBD2. This CDR3 region has 15 residues. Trimming took 5 bases from V and 2 from J; bases not matched to a gene: 8. The germline gives CDR1 SGHTA, CDR2 FQGNSA. In nucleotides, the CDR3 is TGTGCCAGCAGCCCACCTGGGCGGGGGCAAGAGACCCAGTACTTC. It specifies CASSPPGRGQETQYF.

The chain is built from TRBV10-3 and TRBJ1-1; D is undetermined. The ends were cut back, 7 bases at V and 7 bases at J, with 19 bases in the middle. The CDR3 spans 14 residues. Germline CDR1 and CDR2: ENHRY and SYGVKD. CDR3 loop: CAITERGNPIEAFF. The CDR3 DNA reads TGTGCCATCACCGAGCGAGGCAATCCTATTGAAGCTTTCTTT.

The chain couples TRBV7-9 to TRBJ2-2; D is possibly TRBD2 (6 bases). V was shortened by 11 bases and J by 4 bases, with 20 bases between the two germline ends. Germline lookup yields CDR1 SEHNR and CDR2 FQNEAQ (reference sequence). The CDR3 length is 15 residues. CDR3 DNA: TGTGCCGGGACCTTAGCCGGAGGGTTCACCGGGGAGCTGTTTTTT. Amino acid sequence: CAGTLAGGFTGELFF.

The V call is TRBV5-1, the J call TRBJ2-7; D not resolved. Germline CDR1 reads SGHRS; CDR2 reads YFSETQ. Trimming stripped 0 bases from V and 4 bases from J, with 8 bases between. The CDR3 has 13 residues. CDR3 residues: CASSLGSDYEQYF. CDR3 DNA: TGCGCCAGCAGCTTGGGTAGTGATTACGAGCAGTACTTC.

This clone was seen more than once but under ten times. This chain joins TRBV10-1 and TRBJ1-2; D not certain. Germline V gene sequence: CDR1 WNHNN, CDR2 SYGVQD (reference sequence). Trimming cost V 5 bases and J 0 bases, with 7 bases left between them. The CDR3 is made up of 13 amino acids. The CDR3 sequence is CASSQETNYGYTF. Written as DNA, the CDR3 is TGCGCCAGCAGTCAGGAAACTAACTATGGCTACACCTTC.

This chain joins TRBV5-1 and TRBJ2-7, with 8 bases fitting TRBD1. Germline CDR1 reads SGHRS; CDR2 reads YFSETQ. J was trimmed by 2 bases and V by 4 bases; bases with no gene match: 11. The CDR3 consists of 16 residues. CDR3 protein: CASSPWSGTGTYEQYF. CDR3 in DNA: TGCGCCAGCAGCCCCTGGTCGGGGACAGGTACCTACGAGCAGTACTTC.

In its sample, this clone was seen once. The J gene is TRBJ2-1, the V gene TRBV10-1, with TRBD2 matching 8 bases. This CDR3 comprises 15 residues. V was clipped by 8 bases and J by 1 base; unmatched bases: 7. In germline, CDR1 is WNHNN, CDR2 SYGVQD (reference sequence). The CDR3 DNA reads TGCGCCAGCCAAGCGGCGGGAGGATCCTACAATGAGCAGTTCTTC. Its translation is CASQAAGGSYNEQFF.

This CDR3 is CASSPAGSYEQYF. For the CDR3, the DNA is TGTGCCAGCAGCCCAGCCGGGTCCTACGAGCAGTACTTC. The rearrangement joins TRBV5-4 to TRBJ2-7; D gene unclear. CDR1 and CDR2 (germline): SGHNT, YYREEE (reference sequence). The CDR3 runs to 13 residues. Trimming took 4 bases from V and 1 from J, leaving 9 bases between them.

This clone was seen just once. The chain recombines TRBV4-1 with TRBJ2-7, with 8 bases matching TRBD2. This CDR3 spans 17 amino acids. Germline V lookup: CDR1 MGHRA, CDR2 YSYEKL. The V and J ends lost 1 base and 3 bases, in that order; junction bases with no gene match: 11. CDR3 nucleotides: TGCGCCAGCAGCCAAGCACCCTCAGCGGGGGTTTTCTACGAGCAGTACTTC. Translated: CASSQAPSAGVFYEQYF.

The chain couples TRBV28 to TRBJ1-2; 9 bases align to TRBD1. V shed 4 bases and J 5 bases; nucleotides not matched to a gene: 11. The CDR3 is made up of 16 amino acids. CDR1 and CDR2 from the germline V gene are MDHEN and SYDVKM. The CDR3 sequence: CASSSGQGTYIYGYTF. The DNA of the CDR3 is TGTGCCAGCAGTTCGGGACAGGGTACATATATTTATGGCTACACCTTC.

The J gene is TRBJ2-3, the V gene TRBV30, with D possibly matching TRBD2 (5 bases). The germline V gene encodes CDR1 GTSNPN and CDR2 SVGIG (reference sequence). The V end was cut by 7 bases, the J end by 0 bases, with 14 bases between. The CDR3 loop spans 14 amino acids. The CDR3 sequence: CASRAGLSTDTQYF. The DNA of the CDR3 is TGTGCCTCGAGGGCGGGTCTTAGCACAGATACGCAGTATTTT.